Below, 14 T cell receptor beta chains from the same sample are listed, as sequenced in a study of vaccination effects on CD4 cells after COVID-19. Their antigens are not known. Before any sequencing was done, the ViraFEST assay used viral peptide pools to expand antigen-specific CD4+ T cells. At the end of more than 8 days of culture, CD4+ T cells were isolated. The person had a PCR-confirmed SARS-CoV-2 infection during March to December 2020. Generated by immunoSEQ multiplex PCR, the TCRdb table keeps only in-frame clones and is missing some. The table records 40,000 to 50,000 clones, approximately 70% of them present only once. Sequencing used CD4+ T cells from PBMCs cultured with a peptide pool, obtained before COVID-19 vaccination. The receptors stem from a human donor who had a prior SARS-CoV-2 infection.

The rearrangement uses TRBV3-1 (or the pseudogene TRBV3-2) and TRBJ2-1; D remains ambiguous. Germline values: CDR1 LGHDT, CDR2 YNNKEL (reference sequence). This CDR3 has 14 amino acids. V was shortened by 2 bases and J by 6 bases, with 11 bases between the two germline ends. The CDR3 region has the DNA TGTGCCAGCAGCCAACGGTCTCCGAGCAATGAGCAGTTCTTC. It yields the protein CASSQRSPSNEQFF.

V and J are TRBV10-3 and TRBJ2-5, with a weak D call TRBD2 (5 bases). The CDR3 consists of 14 residues. Germline-derived CDR1 and CDR2 are ENHRY and SYGVKD. Deletions cut 4 bases from V and 6 bases from J, with 15 bases between. The CDR3 sequence: CAISGHEGWKTQYF. The CDR3 DNA follows: TGTGCCATCAGTGGCCATGAGGGCTGGAAGACCCAGTACTTC.

This sequence joins TRBV28 and TRBJ1-5; TRBD1 aligns across 8 bases. The CDR3 contains 12 residues. V lost 6 bases to trimming and J lost 5 bases; unmatched junction nucleotides: 0. Germline loops: CDR1 MDHEN, CDR2 SYDVKM. CDR3 amino acids: CASRDRDQPQHF. For the CDR3, the DNA is TGTGCCAGCAGGGACAGGGATCAGCCCCAGCATTTT.

This clone was observed a few times. In DNA form, the CDR3 reads TGTGCCAGCAGTCTATACCACCCAGGGACAGCAAACACTGAAGCTTTCTTT. Protein: CASSLYHPGTANTEAFF. The chain has TRBV6-6 and TRBJ1-1, with 7 bases fitting TRBD1. The V and J ends lost 5 bases and 2 bases, in that order; junction bases with no gene match: 14. CDR1 is MNHNY and CDR2 is SVGAGI in the germline V gene (reference sequence). The CDR3 extends over 17 amino acids.

The chain recombines TRBV10-3 with TRBJ2-5; 11 nucleotides agree with TRBD2. Germline CDR1 and CDR2: ENHRY and SYGVKD. V dropped 10 bases and J dropped 1; count of bases not matched to a gene: 8. The CDR3 runs to 15 residues. Here the CDR3 DNA reads TGTGCCACCGTCTCTCTAGCGGGGGGCCAAGAGACCCAGTACTTC. The encoded protein is CATVSLAGGQETQYF.

The chain recombines TRBV5-1 with TRBJ2-7; TRBD2 aligns across 7 bases. CDR3 length: 15 amino acids. CDR1 and CDR2 (germline): SGHRS, YFSETQ. The V segment lost 1 base and the J segment 5 bases; nucleotides outside the gene matches: 9. The CDR3 DNA is TGCGCCAGCAGCTTGCTGACTAGCCCCCCGGACGAGCAGTACTTC. Amino acid sequence: CASSLLTSPPDEQYF.

The rearrangement uses TRBV5-6 and TRBJ2-3; 8 bases are shared with TRBD2. Looked up from germline, CDR1 is SGHDT and CDR2 is YYEEEE. The CDR3 extends over 13 amino acids. V trimming: 4 bases; J trimming: 6 bases; junction bases outside the gene matches: 4. The CDR3 DNA is TGTGCCAGCAGCCAGTTAGCGGGGGATACGCAGTATTTT. Its translation is CASSQLAGDTQYF.

V gene TRBV11-3 combines with J gene TRBJ2-3; 10 nucleotides align to TRBD2. Germline CDR1 SGHNT, CDR2 YENEEA. There are 18 residues in the CDR3. After removal of 6 bases from V and 0 bases from J, the junction contained 12 bases not matched to a gene. For the CDR3, the DNA is TGTGCCAGCAGTCGGGGACTAGCGAGCTATCTTAGCACAGATACGCAGTATTTT. This encodes CASSRGLASYLSTDTQYF.

This clone is medium-sized by share. The chain's CDR3 is CASSFTGSNGYTF. CDR3 coding DNA: TGTGCCAGCAGTTTTACAGGGTCGAATGGCTACACCTTC. The chain links TRBV12-3 or TRBV12-4 to TRBJ1-2; TRBD1 is a possible D gene (6 bases). The CDR3 sequence is 13 residues long. Trimming shortened V by 3 bases and J by 6 bases, and 11 bases separated the two germline ends.

The chain recombines TRBV7-2 with TRBJ2-3, with 8 bases that match TRBD2. The CDR3 runs to 16 residues. Germline values: CDR1 SGHTA, CDR2 FQGNSA. The V gene end was trimmed by 1 base and the J gene end by 4 bases; junction bases not matched to a gene: 7. The CDR3 spells CASSLVGAGVPDTQYF. Written as DNA, the CDR3 is TGTGCCAGCAGCTTAGTGGGAGCGGGAGTACCAGATACGCAGTATTTT.

This clone was detected a few times. Relative to the germline gene, one junction end is altered; a read error may explain this. V gene TRBV19 combines with J gene TRBJ1-1; the match to TRBD1 covers 7 bases. This CDR3 is 13 amino acids long. Germline loops: CDR1 LNHDA, CDR2 SQIVND (reference sequence). This CDR3 is CASSNTRDSELGF. CDR3 bases: TGTGCCAGTAGTAACACGCGGGACAGCGAACTAGGTTTT.

The chain carries TRBV30 and TRBJ2-3; no reliable D call. From germline, CDR1 is GTSNPN and CDR2 SVGIG (reference sequence). Between the trimmed V and J ends, which lost 0 bases and 5 bases, there was a span of 9 bases. The CDR3 contains 13 residues. CDR3 nucleotide sequence: TGTGCCTGGAGTGTACGGTTAAGAGATACGCAGTATTTT. This translates into CAWSVRLRDTQYF.

The chain links TRBV5-4 to TRBJ1-1; D is unclear. This CDR3 has 15 amino acids. V lost 5 bases, J lost 0 bases, and 14 bases lay in between. Germline V gene data show CDR1 as SGHNT and CDR2 as YYREEE (reference sequence). The CDR3 DNA follows: TGTGCCAGCAGATCAGCATCAAAGCTGAACACTGAAGCTTTCTTT. It specifies CASRSASKLNTEAFF.

The V call is TRBV6-2 or TRBV6-3, the J call TRBJ2-7; a possible D gene is TRBD1 (8 bases). Trimming pared 3 bases from V and 1 base from J, leaving 19 bases between. The CDR3 length is 17 residues. The germline gives CDR1 MNHEY, CDR2 SVGEGT. Written as DNA, the CDR3 is TGTGCCAGCAGTTATTTTGTGGACAGGGACTATTCCTACGAGCAGTACTTC. This sequence encodes CASSYFVDRDYSYEQYF.